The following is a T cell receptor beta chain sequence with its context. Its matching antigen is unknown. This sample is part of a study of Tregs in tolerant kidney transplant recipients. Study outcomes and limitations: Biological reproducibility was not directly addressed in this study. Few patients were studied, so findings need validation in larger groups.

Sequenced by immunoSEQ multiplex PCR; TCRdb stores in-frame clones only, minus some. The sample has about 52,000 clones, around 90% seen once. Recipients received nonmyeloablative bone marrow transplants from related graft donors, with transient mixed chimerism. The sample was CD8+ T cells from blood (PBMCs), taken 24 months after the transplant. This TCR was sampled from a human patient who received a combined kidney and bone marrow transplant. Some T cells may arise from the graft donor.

The CDR3: CASSTPTGGFGYTF. For the CDR3, the DNA is TGTGCCAGCAGCACCCCAACAGGGGGCTTTGGCTACACCTTC. This chain joins TRBV5-6 and TRBJ1-2; 9 nucleotides match TRBD1. CDR1 is SGHDT and CDR2 is YYEEEE in the germline V gene. CDR3 size: 14 residues. Unmatched junction bases numbered 8, after V lost 4 bases and J lost 7 bases.